The 21 T cell receptor beta chains presented below share a single source sample, sequenced in a study of T cells after yellow fever vaccination. One entry per CDR3 protein, called by TCRdb with MiXCR from the 5' RACE reads. The repertoire has about 130,000 distinct CDR3 sequences, about 8.2% of them found once; the top ten carry 40%. The sample consisted of CD8+ T cells sorted from PBMCs, taken on the day of the yellow fever booster vaccination. These receptors were collected from a man aged 18-30 years who received the YFV17D yellow fever vaccine.

V gene TRBV4-1 combines with J gene TRBJ2-1, with D possibly matching TRBD2 (7 bases). V was cut by 1 base and J by 4 bases, with 23 bases left in between. Germline V gene lookup returns CDR1 MGHRA and CDR2 YSYEKL. This CDR3 is built from 19 residues. The CDR3 region is CASSQVAGGGGLLYNEQFF. In DNA form, the CDR3 reads TGCGCCAGCAGCCAAGTTGCCGGCGGCGGGGGCCTTCTTTACAATGAGCAGTTCTTC.

The table lists this clonotype with a few counts. The chain uses TRBV6-6 and TRBJ2-7; D may be TRBD1 (6 bases). Per the germline V gene, CDR1 is MNHNY and CDR2 is SVGAGI (reference sequence). This CDR3 has 13 residues. V was clipped by 6 bases and J by 5 bases, with 14 bases between them. The CDR3 protein is CASRNFNRDEQYF. Written as DNA, the CDR3 is TGTGCCAGCAGAAACTTTAACAGGGACGAGCAGTACTTC.

This clonotype was picked up a small number of times. The chain employs TRBV7-2 and TRBJ2-1; D unresolved. The CDR3 runs 12 residues. The V and J ends lost 0 bases and 6 bases respectively, with 3 bases between them. The germline CDR1 and CDR2 sequences are SGHTA and FQGNSA. The CDR3 nucleotides read TGTGCCAGCAGCTTAGCGCTCAATGAGCAGTTCTTC. Its translation is CASSLALNEQFF.

The V gene is TRBV4-2, the J gene TRBJ2-3; the D is unclear. The CDR3 runs to 13 residues. Germline V gives CDR1 LGHNA, CDR2 YNFKEQ. Deletions cut 2 bases from V and 2 bases from J, with 5 bases between. The DNA of the CDR3 is TGTGCCAGCAGCCAAAGATTCACAGATACGCAGTATTTT. Encoded protein: CASSQRFTDTQYF.

This clonotype has more than one count but fewer than ten. The chain is built from TRBV7-8 and TRBJ2-7; D uncertain. The V gene's germline CDR1 is SGHVS and CDR2 FQNEAQ. This CDR3 has 12 residues. V lost 2 bases and J 2 bases, leaving 4 bases between the germline ends. DNA of the CDR3: TGTGCCAGCAGCTTAAAGGCCTACGAGCAGTACTTC. Its translation: CASSLKAYEQYF.

This clonotype occurred a few times. The chain has TRBV14 and TRBJ1-3; TRBD1 matches at 10 bases. The CDR3 has 15 amino acids. From germline, CDR1 is SGHDN and CDR2 FVKESK. V lost 5 bases, J lost 2 bases, and 3 bases stayed unmatched. The CDR3: CASSYGTGAGNTIYF. The DNA of the CDR3 is TGTGCCAGCAGCTACGGGACAGGGGCTGGAAACACCATATATTTT.

The sample holds a few counts of this clonotype. The chain links TRBV5-6 to TRBJ2-7, with 11 nucleotides matching TRBD2. Germline CDR1 SGHDT, CDR2 YYEEEE. CDR3 length: 14 amino acids. After removal of 5 bases from V and 4 bases from J, the junction contained 5 bases not matched to a gene. The CDR3, as DNA: TGTGCCAGCAGGGGGACTAGCGGTTTATACGAGCAGTACTTC. Its protein is CASRGTSGLYEQYF.

This clonotype has more than one count but fewer than ten. The V gene is TRBV7-9, the J gene TRBJ2-1, with 8 bases aligning to TRBD2. V shed 6 bases, J shed 6 bases, and the junction held 7 bases outside the gene matches. Germline CDR1 and CDR2: SEHNR and FQNEAQ (reference sequence). This CDR3 is 14 amino acids long. The CDR3 loop is CASRDDSGVNEQFF. The CDR3 nucleotides are TGTGCCAGCAGAGACGATAGCGGGGTCAATGAGCAGTTCTTC. The whole variable domain, remainder taken from reference TRBV7-9 and TRBJ2-1, is DTGVSQNPRHKITKRGQNVTFRCDPISEHNRLYWYRQTLGQGPEFLTYFQNEAQLEKSRLLSDRFSAERPKGSFSTLEIQRTEQGDSAMYLCASRDDSGVNEQFFGPGTRLTVL.

This clonotype occurred a few times. V gene TRBV6-5 combines with J gene TRBJ1-5; 8 bases align to TRBD1. The CDR3 covers 13 residues. The junction had 3 bases not matched to a gene; V was cut back by 5 bases and J by 6 bases. Looked up from germline, CDR1 is MNHEY and CDR2 is SVGAGI. For the CDR3, the DNA is TGTGCCAGCAGTCCCGGGACAGGTCAGCCCCAGCATTTT. It yields the protein CASSPGTGQPQHF.

V gene TRBV6-2 or TRBV6-3 combines with J gene TRBJ1-5, with D perhaps matching TRBD1 (6 bases). Per the germline V gene, CDR1 is MNHEY and CDR2 is SVGEGT. Trimming removed 7 bases at V and 4 bases at J, with 17 bases between. The CDR3 is 15 residues long. The CDR3 here is CASTERGGGNQPQHF. As DNA, the CDR3 is TGTGCCAGCACCGAACGTGGGGGCGGGAATCAGCCCCAGCATTTT.

This clonotype was counted ten times or more. This chain links TRBV12-3 or TRBV12-4 with TRBJ2-7; D is tentatively TRBD1 or TRBD2 (5 bases each). This CDR3 contains 14 residues. Trimming pared 4 bases from V and 3 bases from J, leaving 13 bases between. The CDR3: CASSSGTGFYEQYF. The CDR3 DNA is TGTGCCAGCAGTTCAGGGACCGGGTTCTACGAGCAGTACTTC.

The V and J genes are TRBV20-1 and TRBJ2-3; TRBD2 might be the D (6 bases). The CDR3 runs to 15 residues. CDR1 is DFQATT and CDR2 is SNEGSKA in the germline V gene (reference sequence). The ends were cut back, 3 bases at V and 0 bases at J, with 13 bases in the middle. DNA for the CDR3: TGCAGTGCTAGCCACTTGGGGGGTAGCACAGATACGCAGTATTTT. Its translation: CSASHLGGSTDTQYF.

This chain links TRBV19 with TRBJ2-3, with D perhaps TRBD1 or TRBD2 (5 bases each). The germline V gene encodes CDR1 LNHDA and CDR2 SQIVND (reference sequence). The CDR3 totals 14 residues. Trimming cost V 6 bases and J 6 bases, with 16 bases left between them. The CDR3 coding sequence is TGTGCCAGTAGACGGGACGAAGGGGTGGATACGCAGTATTTT. Translating gives CASRRDEGVDTQYF.

The chain uses TRBV27 and TRBJ2-5, with 12 nucleotides matching TRBD1. CDR3 size: 14 residues. CDR1 and CDR2 from the germline V gene are MNHEY and SMNVEV (reference sequence). The V and J ends lost 6 bases and 5 bases, in that order; junction bases with no gene match: 4. This chain's CDR3 is CASRGQGARETQYF. The CDR3 coding sequence is TGTGCCAGCAGGGGACAGGGGGCAAGGGAGACCCAGTACTTC.

In its sample, this clonotype was seen a few times. This chain uses TRBV6-4 with TRBJ2-6; D is perhaps TRBD1 or TRBD2 (5 bases each). Germline CDR1 is MRHNA and CDR2 is SNTAGT. CDR3 length: 16 amino acids. V was clipped by 7 bases and J by 2 bases, with 15 bases between them. As DNA, the CDR3 is TGTGCCAGCACTAGTCGGGACGGAACTGGGGCCAACGTCCTGACTTTC. Its translation is CASTSRDGTGANVLTF.

This chain uses TRBV4-2 with TRBJ2-3; 7 bases are a match to TRBD2. The CDR3 loop spans 14 amino acids. Germline CDR1 LGHNA, CDR2 YNFKEQ. V shed 4 bases, J shed 8 bases, and the junction held 9 bases outside the gene matches. The DNA for the CDR3 is TGTGCCAGCAGCCGGGAGGGTGGGGCTGGTACGCAGTATTTT. This encodes CASSREGGAGTQYF.

J is TRBJ2-5 and V is TRBV7-6; D remains unclear. V was trimmed by 5 bases and J by 5 bases, leaving 12 bases between them. The length of the CDR3 is 13 residues. The germline V gene has CDR1 SGHVS and CDR2 FNYEAQ. In nucleotides, the CDR3 is TGTGCCAGCAGCCCCCAACTGGGGGAGACCCAGTACTTC. Its translation: CASSPQLGETQYF.

This clonotype appeared many times. The chain employs TRBV12-3 or TRBV12-4 and TRBJ2-3; 11 bases agree with TRBD2. With 3 bases clipped from V and 2 bases from J, the junction kept 4 bases outside the gene matches. The CDR3 sequence is 16 residues long. The CDR3 DNA is TGTGCCAGCAGTTTTTCTAGCGGGGGGATCACAGATACGCAGTATTTT. The encoded protein is CASSFSSGGITDTQYF.

This chain joins TRBV11-2 and TRBJ2-7; D might be TRBD1 (6 bases). Germline CDR1 is SGHAT and CDR2 is FQNNGV. V shed 5 bases and J shed 4 bases, with 9 bases lying between them. The CDR3 covers 12 residues. This chain's CDR3 is CASSGGLYEQYF. The CDR3 DNA sequence: TGTGCCAGCAGCGGGGGCCTTTACGAGCAGTACTTC. Together with reference TRBV11-2 and TRBJ2-7, the CDR3 gives the full variable domain: EAGVAQSPRYKIIEKRQSVAFWCNPISGHATLYWYQQILGQGPKLLIQFQNNGVVDDSQLPKDRFSAERLKGVDSTLKIQPAKLEDSAVYLCASSGGLYEQYFGPGTRLTVT.

The rearrangement joins TRBV9 to TRBJ1-1; 7 bases match TRBD1. Germline values: CDR1 SGDLS, CDR2 YYNGEE. J lost 7 bases, V lost 3 bases, and 9 bases had no gene match. The CDR3 consists of 14 residues. CDR3 nucleotides: TGTGCCAGCAGCGGAAACAGGGGATTAGGTGAAGCTTTCTTT. This encodes CASSGNRGLGEAFF.

This clonotype was seen a few times. The chain carries TRBV5-4 and TRBJ1-2; D remains unclear. V lost 5 bases and J lost 7, with 9 bases in between. The length of the CDR3 is 11 residues. Germline V gene sequence: CDR1 SGHNT, CDR2 YYREEE (reference sequence). CDR3 residues: CASSVGAGYTF. In nucleotides, the CDR3 is TGTGCCAGCAGTGTCGGTGCTGGCTACACCTTC.